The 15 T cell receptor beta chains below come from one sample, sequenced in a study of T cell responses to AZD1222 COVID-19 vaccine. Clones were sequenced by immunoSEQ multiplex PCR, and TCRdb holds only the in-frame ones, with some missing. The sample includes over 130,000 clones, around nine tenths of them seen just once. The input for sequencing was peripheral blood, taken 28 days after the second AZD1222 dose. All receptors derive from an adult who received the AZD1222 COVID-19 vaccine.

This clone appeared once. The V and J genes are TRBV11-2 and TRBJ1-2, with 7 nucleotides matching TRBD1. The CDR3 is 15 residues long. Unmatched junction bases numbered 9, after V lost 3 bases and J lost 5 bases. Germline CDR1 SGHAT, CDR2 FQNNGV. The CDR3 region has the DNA TGTGCCAGCAGCTTGGGACAGTCAACAGGTTATGGCTACACCTTC. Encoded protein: CASSLGQSTGYGYTF.

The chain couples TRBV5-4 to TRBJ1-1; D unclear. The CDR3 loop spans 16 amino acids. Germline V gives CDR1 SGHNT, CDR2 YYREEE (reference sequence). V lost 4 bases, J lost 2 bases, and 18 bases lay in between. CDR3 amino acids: CASSAALTVGNTEAFF. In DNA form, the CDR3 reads TGTGCCAGCAGCGCCGCTCTGACGGTTGGTAACACTGAAGCTTTCTTT.

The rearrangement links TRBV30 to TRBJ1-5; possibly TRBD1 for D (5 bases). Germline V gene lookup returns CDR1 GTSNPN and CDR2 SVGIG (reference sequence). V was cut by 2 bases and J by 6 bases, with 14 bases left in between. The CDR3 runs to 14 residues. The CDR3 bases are TGTGCCTGGAGTCTTGGGGGGGAGGGTCAGCCCCAGCATTTT. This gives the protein CAWSLGGEGQPQHF.

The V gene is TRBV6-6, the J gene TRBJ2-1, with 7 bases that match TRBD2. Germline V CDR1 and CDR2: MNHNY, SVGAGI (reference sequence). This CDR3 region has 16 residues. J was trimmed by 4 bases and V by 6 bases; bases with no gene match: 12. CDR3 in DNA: TGTGCCAGCAGCGCGGGGCGCGGGAGAATGTACAATGAGCAGTTCTTC. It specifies CASSAGRGRMYNEQFF.

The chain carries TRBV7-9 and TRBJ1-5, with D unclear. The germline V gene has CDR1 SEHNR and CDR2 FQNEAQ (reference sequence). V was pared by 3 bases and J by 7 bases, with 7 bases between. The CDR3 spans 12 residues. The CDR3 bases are TGTGCCAGCAGCTTGGGCACCCAGCCCCAGCATTTT. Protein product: CASSLGTQPQHF. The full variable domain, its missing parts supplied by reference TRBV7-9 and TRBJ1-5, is DTGVSQNPRHKITKRGQNVTFRCDPISEHNRLYWYRQTLGQGPEFLTYFQNEAQLEKSRLLSDRFSAERPKGSFSTLEIQRTEQGDSAMYLCASSLGTQPQHFGDGTRLSIL.

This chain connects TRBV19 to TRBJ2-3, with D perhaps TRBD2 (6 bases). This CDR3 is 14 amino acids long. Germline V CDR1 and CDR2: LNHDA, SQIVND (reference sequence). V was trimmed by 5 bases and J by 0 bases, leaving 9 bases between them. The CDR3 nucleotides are TGTGCCAGTAGTGAGACTAGAAGCACAGATACGCAGTATTTT. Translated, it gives CASSETRSTDTQYF.

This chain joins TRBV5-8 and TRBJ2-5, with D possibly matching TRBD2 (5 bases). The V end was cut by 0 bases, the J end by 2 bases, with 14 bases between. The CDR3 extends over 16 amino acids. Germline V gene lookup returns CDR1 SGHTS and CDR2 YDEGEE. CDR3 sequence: CASSLGTASRQETQYF. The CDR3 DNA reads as TGTGCCAGCAGCTTGGGTACGGCTAGCAGACAAGAGACCCAGTACTTC.

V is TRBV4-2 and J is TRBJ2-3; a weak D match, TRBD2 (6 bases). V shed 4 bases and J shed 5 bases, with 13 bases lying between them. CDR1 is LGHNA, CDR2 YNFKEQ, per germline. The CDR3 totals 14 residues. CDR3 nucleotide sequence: TGTGCCAGCAGCCCACGACTAGTTGGAGATACGCAGTATTTT. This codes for CASSPRLVGDTQYF.

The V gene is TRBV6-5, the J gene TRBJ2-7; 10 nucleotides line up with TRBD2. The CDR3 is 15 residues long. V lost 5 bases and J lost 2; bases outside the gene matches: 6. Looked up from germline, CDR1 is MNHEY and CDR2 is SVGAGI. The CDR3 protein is CASSTSSGGPYEQYF. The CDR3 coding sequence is TGTGCCAGCAGTACCTCTAGCGGGGGCCCCTACGAGCAGTACTTC.

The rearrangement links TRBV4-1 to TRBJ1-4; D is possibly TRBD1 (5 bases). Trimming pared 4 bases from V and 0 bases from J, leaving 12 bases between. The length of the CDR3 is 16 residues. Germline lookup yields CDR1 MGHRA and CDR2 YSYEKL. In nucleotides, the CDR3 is TGCGCCAGCAGCCCCGGGGACGGATCAACTAATGAAAAACTGTTTTTT. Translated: CASSPGDGSTNEKLFF.

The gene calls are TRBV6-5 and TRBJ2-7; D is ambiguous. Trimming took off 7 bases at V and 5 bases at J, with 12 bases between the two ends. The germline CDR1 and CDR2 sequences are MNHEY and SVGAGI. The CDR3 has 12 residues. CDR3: CASIMQPNEQYF. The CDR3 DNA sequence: TGTGCCAGCATAATGCAGCCTAACGAGCAGTACTTC.

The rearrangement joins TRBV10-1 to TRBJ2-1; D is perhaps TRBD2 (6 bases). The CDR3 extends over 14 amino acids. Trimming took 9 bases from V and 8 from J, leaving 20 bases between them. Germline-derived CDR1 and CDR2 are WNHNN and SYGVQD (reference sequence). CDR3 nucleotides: TGCGCCAGAAAGGGGACGGGCCCGGGGGATGAGCAGTTCTTC. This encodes CARKGTGPGDEQFF.

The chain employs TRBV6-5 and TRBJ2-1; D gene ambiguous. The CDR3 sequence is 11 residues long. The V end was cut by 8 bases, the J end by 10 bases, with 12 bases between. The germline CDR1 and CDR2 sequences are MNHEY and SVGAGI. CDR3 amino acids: CASGSRREQFF. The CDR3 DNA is TGTGCCAGCGGCTCCCGACGGGAGCAGTTCTTC.

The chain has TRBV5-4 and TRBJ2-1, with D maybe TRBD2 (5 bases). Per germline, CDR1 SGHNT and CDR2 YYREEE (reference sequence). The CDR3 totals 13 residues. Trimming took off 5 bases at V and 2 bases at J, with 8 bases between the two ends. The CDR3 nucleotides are TGTGCCAGCAGTCCGCGGGCCTACAATGAGCAGTTCTTC. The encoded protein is CASSPRAYNEQFF.

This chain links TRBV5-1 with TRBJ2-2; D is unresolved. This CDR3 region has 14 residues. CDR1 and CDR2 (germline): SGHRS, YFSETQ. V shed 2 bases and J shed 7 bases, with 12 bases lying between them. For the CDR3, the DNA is TGCGCCAGCAGCTTTGGGCCGCCTGGCGGGGAGCTGTTTTTT. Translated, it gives CASSFGPPGGELFF.